This T cell receptor (beta chain) was retrieved from a study of blood T cell repertoires in COVID-19. Study as a whole: PBMCs, B-cell-depleted T cells, or T cells provided the cDNA or gDNA that made up the material.

The method was immunoSEQ multiplex PCR; TCRdb's version includes in-frame clones alone and lacks a portion of them. The top ten clones hold roughly 7% of a sample with about 170,000 clones, 85% to 90% of them seen once. The CDR3 sequence is 14 residues long. CDR1 KGHDR and CDR2 SFDVKD come from the germline V gene. The V gene lost 8 bases and the J gene lost 3 bases, with 16 bases spanning the gap. The chain employs TRBV24-1 and TRBJ2-7; D remains unclear. Input material: peripheral blood. The origin of this receptor is a woman older than 75 in a cohort sampled during active or convalescent COVID-19. The CDR3 DNA reads as TGTGCCACCACCCTTAAGGAGCAGATCTACGAGCAGTACTTC. Translated, it gives CATTLKEQIYEQYF.